Listed below are T cell receptor beta chains from one sample, sequenced in a study of immune cell composition in non-small cell lung cancer. Measured with immunoSEQ multiplex PCR; TCRdb has only the in-frame clones, and not every one. The sample lists about 3,500 clones, about three quarters seen once, with approximately 8.8% in the top ten. Material for sequencing was non-adjacent lung tissue. These receptors came from a human donor with non-small cell lung cancer. Each CDR3 is given with its conserved first and last residue. Each record gives: J gene, D gene, clone size, V gene, CDR3 protein, CDR3 DNA. D genes are given only for firm matches. Clone sizes are given selectively: once, few, many, or a class where the clone is expanded.

>TRBJ1-1|.|.|TRBV28
CASSLGSEAFF
TGTGCCAGCAGTTTAGGGAGTGAAGCTTTCTTT
>TRBJ2-3|TRBD2|.|TRBV28
CASSPGTSGPWGPTDTQYF
TGTGCCAGCAGTCCGGGGACTAGCGGGCCCTGGGGCCCCACAGATACGCAGTATTTT
>TRBJ2-7|TRBD2|.|TRBV28
CASSRAGGTYEQYF
TGTGCCAGCAGTCGAGCGGGGGGAACCTACGAGCAGTACTTC
>TRBJ2-1|TRBD2|few|TRBV19
CASSPRPGREGYNEQFF
TGTGCCAGCAGCCCTAGGCCGGGGCGGGAGGGCTACAATGAGCAGTTCTTC
>TRBJ2-6|TRBD2|.|TRBV28
CASSLLAGGGANVLTF
TGTGCCAGCAGCCTTCTAGCGGGAGGTGGGGCCAACGTCCTGACTTTC
>TRBJ2-6|.|.|TRBV5-1
CASSLALTGANVLTF
TGCGCCAGCAGCTTGGCCTTGACTGGGGCCAACGTCCTGACTTTC
>TRBJ1-1|.|.|TRBV5-1
CASSLGEAFF
TGCGCCAGCAGCTTGGGTGAAGCTTTCTTT
>TRBJ2-7|TRBD1|.|TRBV6-5
CASSADRFPYEQYF
TGTGCCAGCAGTGCGGACAGGTTTCCCTACGAGCAGTACTTC
>TRBJ1-1|TRBD1|once|TRBV10-3
CAIRKDRLNTEAFF
TGTGCCATCAGAAAGGACAGGTTGAACACTGAAGCTTTCTTT
>TRBJ2-3|.|.|TRBV27
CASSFQATNTQYF
TGTGCCAGCAGTTTCCAAGCGACGAATACGCAGTATTTT
>TRBJ1-2|.|few|TRBV27
CASSLRSGAGNNYGYTF
TGTGCCAGCAGTTTAAGATCAGGGGCAGGCAACAACTATGGCTACACCTTC
>TRBJ1-3|.|.|TRBV20-1
CSALDRNTIYF
TGCAGCGCTCTTGACCGAAACACCATATATTTT
>TRBJ2-2|.|.|TRBV19
CASSNPPPRTGELFF
TGTGCCAGTAGTAACCCCCCCCCGCGCACCGGGGAGCTGTTTTTT
>TRBJ2-5|.|.|TRBV9
CASSVGQAGETQYF
TGTGCCAGCAGCGTGGGGCAGGCGGGAGAGACCCAGTACTTC
>TRBJ2-1|TRBD2|.|TRBV29-1
CSAGRTSQNEQFF
TGCAGCGCTGGGAGGACTAGTCAGAATGAGCAGTTCTTC
>TRBJ2-1|.|once|TRBV10-3
CAISDPLFHEQFF
TGTGCCATCAGTGACCCATTATTCCATGAGCAGTTCTTC
>TRBJ2-1|.|.|TRBV30
CAWSVSRVEGQFF
TGTGCCTGGAGTGTATCTAGGGTCGAAGGGCAGTTCTTC
>TRBJ2-1|TRBD2|.|TRBV19
CASSIGEAGLGYNEQFF
TGTGCCAGTAGTATAGGGGAAGCGGGATTAGGCTACAATGAGCAGTTCTTC
>TRBJ2-3|.|.|TRBV5-1
CASSLRGVGDTQYF
TGCGCCAGCAGCTTGCGAGGAGTCGGAGATACGCAGTATTTT
>TRBJ2-7|TRBD2|.|TRBV9
CASSPGLAGSSYEQYF
TGTGCCAGCAGCCCCGGGCTAGCGGGGAGCTCCTACGAGCAGTACTTC
>TRBJ2-2|.|.|TRBV7-3
CASSLLGSGELFF
TGTGCCAGCAGCTTACTAGGAAGCGGGGAGCTGTTTTTT
>TRBJ1-5|.|.|TRBV18
CASSTETPAANQPQHF
TGTGCCAGCTCAACGGAGACACCGGCGGCCAATCAGCCCCAGCATTTT
>TRBJ2-3|TRBD1|.|TRBV7-8
CASSAGLGQGADTQYF
TGTGCCAGCAGCGCCGGGTTGGGACAGGGCGCGGATACGCAGTATTTT
>TRBJ2-7|.|large|TRBV9
CASSVATGQYEQYF
TGTGCCAGCAGCGTAGCAACAGGGCAGTACGAGCAGTACTTC
>TRBJ2-1|TRBD2|.|TRBV6-4
CASSDSTSGRSFF
TGTGCCAGCAGTGACTCGACTAGCGGACGGTCGTTCTTC
>TRBJ2-7|.|.|TRBV5-4
CASSPSGGTYEQYF
TGTGCCAGCAGCCCCAGTGGTGGGACCTACGAGCAGTACTTC
>TRBJ1-1|.|few|TRBV7-3
CASSLGGVGGTEAFF
TGTGCCAGCAGCCTAGGGGGAGTAGGTGGCACTGAAGCTTTCTTT
>TRBJ1-1|.|.|TRBV10-3
CAIGRAPDTEAFF
TGTGCCATTGGCAGGGCCCCGGACACTGAAGCTTTCTTT
>TRBJ1-1|.|.|TRBV28
CASSFAWGAGELGTEAFF
TGTGCCAGCAGTTTCGCCTGGGGGGCGGGGGAGTTGGGCACTGAAGCTTTCTTT
>TRBJ2-1|.|.|TRBV29-1
CSVPRNPTGRSYNEQFF
TGCAGCGTCCCTAGAAACCCGACGGGGCGATCCTACAATGAGCAGTTCTTC
>TRBJ1-3|.|.|TRBV9
CASSVGRSSGNTIYF
TGTGCCAGCAGCGTAGGGAGGTCGTCTGGAAACACCATATATTTT
>TRBJ1-3|TRBD1|.|TRBV7-9
CASSLARQGVSSGNTIYF
TGTGCCAGCAGCTTAGCCCGACAGGGGGTCAGCTCTGGAAACACCATATATTTT
>TRBJ1-1|.|.|TRBV11-3
CASSLAGDGTEAFF
TGTGCCAGCAGCTTAGCAGGAGACGGGACTGAAGCTTTCTTT
>TRBJ1-6|.|.|TRBV28
CASSPHGGSYNSPLHF
TGTGCCAGCAGTCCTCACGGAGGGTCCTATAATTCACCCCTCCACTTT
>TRBJ2-1|.|.|TRBV10-3
CAITTPGTQSREQFF
TGTGCCATCACTACCCCCGGGACCCAGTCGCGAGAGCAGTTCTTC
>TRBJ1-1|.|.|TRBV12-5
CASGSRVENTEAFF
TGTGCTAGTGGTTCTAGGGTAGAGAACACTGAAGCTTTCTTT
>TRBJ1-1|.|.|TRBV18
CASSLPRGAHTEAFF
TGTGCCAGCTCTCTCCCACGAGGGGCCCACACTGAAGCTTTCTTT
>TRBJ2-1|TRBD2|.|TRBV4-3
CASSQDLSGSSYNEQFF
TGCGCCAGCAGCCAAGATCTTAGCGGGAGCTCCTACAATGAGCAGTTCTTC
>TRBJ1-3|.|.|TRBV28
CASSFGGSGNTIYF
TGTGCCAGCAGTTTTGGGGGCTCTGGAAACACCATATATTTT
>TRBJ2-7|TRBD1|once|TRBV19
CASSSLEGQAYEQYF
TGTGCCAGTAGTAGCCTTGAGGGACAGGCCTACGAGCAGTACTTC